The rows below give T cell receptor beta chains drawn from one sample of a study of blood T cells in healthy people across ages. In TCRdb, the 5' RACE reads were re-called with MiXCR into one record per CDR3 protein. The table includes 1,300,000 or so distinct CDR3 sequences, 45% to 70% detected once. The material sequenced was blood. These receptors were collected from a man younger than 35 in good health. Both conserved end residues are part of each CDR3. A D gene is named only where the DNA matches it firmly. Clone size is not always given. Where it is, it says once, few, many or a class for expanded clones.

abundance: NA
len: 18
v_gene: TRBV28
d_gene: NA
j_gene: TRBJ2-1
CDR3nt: TGTGCCAGCAGTCTTCTCCTAGGCCAGGGGAGCTCCTATAATGAGCAGTTCTTC
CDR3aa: CASSLLLGQGSSYNEQFF

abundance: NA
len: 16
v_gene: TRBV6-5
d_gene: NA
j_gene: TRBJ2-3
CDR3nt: TGTGCCAGCAGTTACTCGACTTGGGCAGGCACAGATACGCAGTATTTT
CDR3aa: CASSYSTWAGTDTQYF

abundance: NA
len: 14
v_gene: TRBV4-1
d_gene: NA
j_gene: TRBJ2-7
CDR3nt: TGCGCCAGCAGCCTCCTCGGTTACGACGACGAGCAGTACTTC
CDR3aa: CASSLLGYDDEQYF

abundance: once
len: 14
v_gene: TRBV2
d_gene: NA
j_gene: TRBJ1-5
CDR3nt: TGTGCCAGCAGTGAAGGATCCATCTATCAGCCCCAGCATTTT
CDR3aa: CASSEGSIYQPQHF

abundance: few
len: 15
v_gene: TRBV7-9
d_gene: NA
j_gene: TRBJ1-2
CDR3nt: TGTGCCAGCAGTCGTGCGGACAGACCAAACTATGGCTACACCTTC
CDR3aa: CASSRADRPNYGYTF

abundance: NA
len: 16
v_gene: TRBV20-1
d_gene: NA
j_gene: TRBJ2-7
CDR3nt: TGCAGTGCTAGAGATGGTGGGGGGTCGAGCTCCTGCGAGCAGTACTTC
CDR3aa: CSARDGGGSSSCEQYF

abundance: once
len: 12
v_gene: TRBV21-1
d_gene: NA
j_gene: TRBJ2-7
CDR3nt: TGTGCCAGCAGCAAAGAGTGGTACGAGCAGTACTTC
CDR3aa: CASSKEWYEQYF

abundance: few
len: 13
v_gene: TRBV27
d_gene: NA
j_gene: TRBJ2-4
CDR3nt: TGTGCCAGTTGGGGCGGCGGTGTAAACATTCAGTACTTC
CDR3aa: CASWGGGVNIQYF

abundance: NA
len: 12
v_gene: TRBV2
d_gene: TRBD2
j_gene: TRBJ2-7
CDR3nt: TGTGCCAGCGTCCGGGGGGGCTACGAGCAGTACTTC
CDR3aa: CASVRGGYEQYF

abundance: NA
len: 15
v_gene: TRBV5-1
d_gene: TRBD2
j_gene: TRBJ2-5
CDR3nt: TGCGCCAGCAGACCGGGACTAGTATCGGCCGAGACCCAGTACTTC
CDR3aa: CASRPGLVSAETQYF

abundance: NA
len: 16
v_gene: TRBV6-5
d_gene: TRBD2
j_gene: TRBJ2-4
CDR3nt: TGTGCCAGCAGTTCGGGACTAGCGGGAGGGCCTGGCATTCAGTACTTC
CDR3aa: CASSSGLAGGPGIQYF

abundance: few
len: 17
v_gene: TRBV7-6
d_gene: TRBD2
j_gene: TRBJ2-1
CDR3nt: TGTGCCAGCAGCCCAGGGACTAGCGGGAGATTGTACAGCGAGCAGTTCTTC
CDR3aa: CASSPGTSGRLYSEQFF

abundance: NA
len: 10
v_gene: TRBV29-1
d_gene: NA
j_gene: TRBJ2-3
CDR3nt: TGCAGCGCGAAGGCAGATACGCAGTATTTT
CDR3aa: CSAKADTQYF

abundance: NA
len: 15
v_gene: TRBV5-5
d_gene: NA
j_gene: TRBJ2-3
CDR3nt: TGTGCCAGCAGCCCCCCGGGGGCTTTGACAGATACGCAGTATTTT
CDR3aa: CASSPPGALTDTQYF

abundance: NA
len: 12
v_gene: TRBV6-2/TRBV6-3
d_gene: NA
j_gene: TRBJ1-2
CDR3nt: TGTGCCAGCCGCCGAAGAGTCTATGGCTACACCTTC
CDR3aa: CASRRRVYGYTF

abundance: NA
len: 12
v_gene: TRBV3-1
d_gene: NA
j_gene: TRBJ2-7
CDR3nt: TGTGCCAGCAGAAAGGTGAGGGGCGAGCAGTACTTC
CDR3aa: CASRKVRGEQYF

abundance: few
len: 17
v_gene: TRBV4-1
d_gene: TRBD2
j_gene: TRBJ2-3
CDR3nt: TGCGCCAGCAGCCTCAACTTTGGCGGGGGGACCACAGATACGCAGTATTTT
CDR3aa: CASSLNFGGGTTDTQYF

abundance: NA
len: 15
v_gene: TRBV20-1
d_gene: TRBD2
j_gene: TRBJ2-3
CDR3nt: TGCAGTGCTACAAGACTAGCGGGACCCACAGATACGCAGTATTTT
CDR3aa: CSATRLAGPTDTQYF

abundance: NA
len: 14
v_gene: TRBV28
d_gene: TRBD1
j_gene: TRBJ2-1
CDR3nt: TGTGCCAGCAGTTGGGGACAGAGCTACAATGAGCAGTTCTTC
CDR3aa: CASSWGQSYNEQFF

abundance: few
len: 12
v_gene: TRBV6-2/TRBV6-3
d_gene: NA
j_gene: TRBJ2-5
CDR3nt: TGTGCCAGCAGTTTTTATGGAGAGACCCAGTACTTC
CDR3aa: CASSFYGETQYF

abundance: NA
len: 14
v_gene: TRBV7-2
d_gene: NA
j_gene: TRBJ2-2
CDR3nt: TGTGCCAGCACCTTATCCCCGAACACCGGGGAGCTGTTTTTT
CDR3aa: CASTLSPNTGELFF

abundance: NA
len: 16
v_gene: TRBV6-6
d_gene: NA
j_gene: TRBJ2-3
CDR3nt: TGTGCCAGCAGTTACAGTCCGGCGGGACGCACAGAGACGCAGTATTTT
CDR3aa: CASSYSPAGRTETQYF

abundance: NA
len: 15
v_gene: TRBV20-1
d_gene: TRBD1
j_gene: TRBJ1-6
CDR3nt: TGCAGTGCTAGAGATTTACAGGGGATTAATTCACCCCTCCACTTT
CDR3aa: CSARDLQGINSPLHF

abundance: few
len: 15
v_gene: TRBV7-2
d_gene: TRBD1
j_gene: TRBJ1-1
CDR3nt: TGTGCCAGCAGCTACGCCGGGACAGCCAACACTGAAGCTTTCTTT
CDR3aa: CASSYAGTANTEAFF

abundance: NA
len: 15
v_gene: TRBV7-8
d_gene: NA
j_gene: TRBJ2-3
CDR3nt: TGTGCCAGCAGCTTATTAGCGACTAGCACAGATACGCAGTATTTT
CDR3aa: CASSLLATSTDTQYF

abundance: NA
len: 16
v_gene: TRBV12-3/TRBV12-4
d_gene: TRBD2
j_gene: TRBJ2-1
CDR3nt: TGTGCCAGCAGTTCTACCGCTAGCGGTTGGGTAGATGAGCAGTTCTTC
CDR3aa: CASSSTASGWVDEQFF

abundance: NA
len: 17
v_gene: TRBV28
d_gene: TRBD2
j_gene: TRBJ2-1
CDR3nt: TGTGCCAGCAGTTTAGGGGCTAGCGGGAACTCCTACAATGAGCAGTTCTTC
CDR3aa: CASSLGASGNSYNEQFF

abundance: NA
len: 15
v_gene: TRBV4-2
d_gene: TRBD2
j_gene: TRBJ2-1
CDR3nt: TGTGCCAGCAGCCAAGGACGGGGGGACTACAGTGAGCAGTTCTTC
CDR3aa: CASSQGRGDYSEQFF

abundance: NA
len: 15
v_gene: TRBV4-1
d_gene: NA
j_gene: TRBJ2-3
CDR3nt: TGCGCCAGCAGCCTGGGTTGGGCGTATAAAGATACGCAGTATTTT
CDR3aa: CASSLGWAYKDTQYF

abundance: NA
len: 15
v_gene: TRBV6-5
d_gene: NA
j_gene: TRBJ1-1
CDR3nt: TGTGCCAGCAGTCCTCTGGACAGAATGAACACTGAAGCTTTCTTT
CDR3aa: CASSPLDRMNTEAFF

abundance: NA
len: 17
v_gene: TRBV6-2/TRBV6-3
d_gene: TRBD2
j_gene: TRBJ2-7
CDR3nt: TGTGCCAGCACCACCGGTCTAGCGGGGGATAGCTCCTACGAGCAGTACTTC
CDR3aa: CASTTGLAGDSSYEQYF

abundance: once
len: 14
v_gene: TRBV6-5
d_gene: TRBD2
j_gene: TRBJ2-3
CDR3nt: TGTGCCAGCCAGCGGGAGGGTAGCACAGATACGCAGTATTTT
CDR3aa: CASQREGSTDTQYF

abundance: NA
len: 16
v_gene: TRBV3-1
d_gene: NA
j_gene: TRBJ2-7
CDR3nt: TGTGCCAGCAGCCAAGTCTTGCCAAACAAGGGCTACGAGCAGTACTTC
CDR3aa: CASSQVLPNKGYEQYF

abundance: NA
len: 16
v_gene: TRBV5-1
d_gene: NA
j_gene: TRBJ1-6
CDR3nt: TGCGCCAGCAGTATTACAGGGAGGGCGGAAAATTCACCCCTCCACTTT
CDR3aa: CASSITGRAENSPLHF

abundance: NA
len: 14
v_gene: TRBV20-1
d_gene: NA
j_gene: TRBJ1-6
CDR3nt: TGCAGTGCTAGGCCAGATGAGGGTTATTCACCCCTCCACTTT
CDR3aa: CSARPDEGYSPLHF

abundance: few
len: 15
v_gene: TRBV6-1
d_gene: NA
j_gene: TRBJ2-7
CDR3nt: TGTGCCAGCTCCTCTGCTGCGGGGAGCTCCTACGAGCAGTACTTC
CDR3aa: CASSSAAGSSYEQYF

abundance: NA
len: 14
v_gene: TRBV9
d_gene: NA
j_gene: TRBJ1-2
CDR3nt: TGTGCCAGCAGCGTAGATGGCAGTTTCTATGGCTACACCTTC
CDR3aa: CASSVDGSFYGYTF

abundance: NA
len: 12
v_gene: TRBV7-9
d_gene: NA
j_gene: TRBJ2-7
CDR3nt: TGTGCCAGCAGCTCGGCCAGGGACGAGCAGTACTTC
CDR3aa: CASSSARDEQYF

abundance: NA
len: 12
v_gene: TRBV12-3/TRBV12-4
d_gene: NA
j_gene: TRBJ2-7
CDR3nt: TGTGCCAGCAGTTACGGAATAGACGAGCAGTACTTC
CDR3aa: CASSYGIDEQYF

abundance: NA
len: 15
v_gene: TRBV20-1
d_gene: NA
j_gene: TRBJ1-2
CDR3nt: TGCAGTGCTAGTCCGGGACACCAATTACCGACGGGCTACACCTTC
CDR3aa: CSASPGHQLPTGYTF